This TCR beta chain was sequenced during a study of shared clonotypes between healthy human individuals (TCRdb year 2020). General notes on the study: A couple of women and three men aged 18 to 49 years were included in the cohort. For each donor, CD4 naive and CD4 memory were each run on three plates, CD8 naive on two plates, and CD8 memory on one plate. Per donor, leukapheresis produced somewhere between about 0.9 and 9.5 billion PBMCs. To estimate repertoire size and how much clonotype sharing occurs between individuals, the study deeply sequenced the blood TCR repertoires of 5 or 6 healthy adults. Different laboratories and diverse techniques were used to prepare libraries and sequence TCR repertoires, to increase sequencing depth and limit assay-specific biases. General study outcomes and caveats: About 5% of naive CD4, 3% to 4% of naive CD8, roughly 2.5% of memory CD4, and around 0.42% of memory CD8 clonotypes were shared across several donors. Higher generation probabilities were observed for clonotypes shared by all four sorted-subset donors than for non-shared clonotypes. The genetic and exposure-history diversity represented was limited by the small number of donors. Pairwise subsampling led to the expectation that sequencing depth would affect the degree of clonotype sharing among donors. Estimated clonotype richness was generally larger for naive than for memory subsets. Sampling was restricted to blood, and TCR repertoires in tissue are likely to differ from TCR repertoires in blood. Incomplete sequencing was indicated by rarefaction of sorted-subset datasets, despite the large sequencing depth.

Using the deep immunoSEQ assay, TCR CDR3 regions were amplified from genomic DNA by multiplex PCR. Genomic DNA extracted from each cell subset was distributed evenly over all wells of several immunoSEQ 96-well plates, and each plate served as one replicate. For sorted subsets, around 0.2 ug of genomic DNA, equivalent to around 31,000 T cell genomes, went into each replicate PCR. The purified libraries were quantified using a Qubit 3.0 fluorometer, sized with a Bioanalyzer 2100, and then quantified again using the KAPA Library Quantification kit. Each immunoSEQ 96-well plate was sequenced on its own single-read 150-cycle Illumina NextSeq 550 flow cell. Per the authors' processing: Because the immunoSEQ output included only junctional sequences and no quality scores, the filtering could not be the same as the filtering used for full-length reads. To assign V/J genes and CDR3, sequences were annotated against IMGT germline references using PyIR, a Python wrapper for IgBLAST v1.9. Any read was removed if the V/J assignment was weak (E-value above 1e-6), the CDR3 was missing, or the read contained stop codons, out-of-frame junctions, or ambiguous translated residues. V3J clonotypes were defined as sequences sharing an identical inferred V gene, J gene, and CDR3 amino acid sequence. The percentage overlap between two repertoires was calculated by dividing the number of shared unique clonotypes by the size of the smaller repertoire. RTK rarefaction, the Chao1 estimator, and Recon v2.1 estimates of unobserved clonotypes were used to assess repertoire richness. Generation probabilities were computed with OLGA for all TCRbeta clonotypes obtained by the gDNA method from a handful of donors. TCRdb took over this immuneACCESS table, retaining in-frame rearrangements with V and J assigned. Such tables are incomplete; in checked studies, under half of the missing clones stem from an unresolved V gene, and the remainder is unexplained. That table gives V, J and clone size, and the DNA gave D and trimming. The sample table holds some 2.1 million clones, of which about 93% were seen once. Around 1.7% of the sample is held by the ten biggest clonotypes.

This clone was detected only once. This clone's antigen is unknown. The record has no base qualities; no much larger clone is one base away. CDR3 length: 15 amino acids, cysteine to phenylalanine. Only CDR3 DNA remains: 45 bases, in frame from the first base. V was cut back by 6 bases and J by 2 bases, leaving a gap of 17 bases between them. CDR1 is given as MDHEN and CDR2 as SYDVKM, both from the germline V gene. CD8 naive samples were CD45RO-negative cells positively selected for CCR7, giving a CD45RA+CCR7+ population that excluded TemRA cells. Donors were healthy HIV-negative adults with no recently reported acute infections or vaccinations. Every donor was a Caucasian adult residing in Nashville, Tennessee, USA. Blood was obtained by leukapheresis, after which PBMCs were separated by Ficoll-Histopaque density gradient centrifugation and cryopreserved in liquid nitrogen vapor phase. Purity and quantity of every magnetically sorted T cell population were checked by analytical flow cytometry. Each sorted fraction had its genomic DNA isolated and then quantified by UV absorbance on a Nanodrop 2000c.

The receptor chain draws on TRBV28 and TRBJ2-7, and TRBD2 may be the D gene, going by 5 matching bases. Material: naive CD8+ T cells from PBMCs. Taken with the paper, the label for cell subset or site translates to: CD45RA+CCR7+. This clonotype was sampled from a young man in good health. Some clones in this sample may be carry-over from other donors' samples. For the CDR3, the sequence is CASRDLPDGAYEQYF. The DNA sequence follows: TGTGCCAGCAGGGACCTCCCGGACGGGGCCTACGAGCAGTACTTC. Reference TRBV28 and TRBJ2-7 genes cover what lies past the CDR3, so the full variable domain is DVKVTQSSRYLVKRTGEKVFLECVQDMDHENMFWYRQDPGLGLRLIYFSYDVKMKEKGDIPEGYSVSREKKERFSLILESASTNQTSMYLCASRDLPDGAYEQYFGPGTRLTVT.